This TCR beta chain originates from a study of regulatory T cells. General study points: Regulatory T cells showed the strongest V-J pair restriction and V/J gene skewing among patient repertoires. Hydrophobic residues at CDR3 positions 6 and 7 were enriched in conventional CD4+ T cells of CD3G-deficient patients.

The primer mix had 52 TRBV and 13 TRBJ primers. Measured with immunoSEQ multiplex PCR; TCRdb has only the in-frame clones, and not every one. Of roughly 32,000 clones listed, approximately 91% are singletons. Between the trimmed V and J ends, which lost 4 bases and 8 bases, there was a span of 20 bases. The CDR3 is 15 residues long. The germline V gene encodes CDR1 MNHNY and CDR2 SVGAGI (reference sequence). Patients aged 2 to 39 years had fewer naive and more memory CD4+ and CD8+ T cells. About this clone itself: What it binds is unknown.

V and J are TRBV6-6 and TRBJ1-2; no firm D call. The clonotype originates from a person in their late teens or twenties with CD3G deficiency. The sequenced material came from conventional CD4+ T cells sorted from blood. CDR3 loop: CASSLDGGEIRGYTF. The CDR3 region has the DNA TGTGCCAGCAGTTTGGACGGAGGAGAAATAAGGGGCTACACCTTC.